A single sample gave rise to the 32 T cell receptor beta chains below, sequenced in a study of CD8 T cells in Susac syndrome. Random hexamers primed reverse transcription of about 0.45 to 1 ug RNA. TCRdb re-called the immunoSEQ multiplex PCR reads through MiXCR, storing one row per CDR3 protein. The sample lists more than 100,000 distinct CDR3 sequences, over 80% occurring once. The specimen was CD8+ T cells from PBMCs. The receptors were gathered from a human donor with multiple sclerosis.

The chain carries TRBV5-6 and TRBJ2-5; 10 positions match TRBD1. Germline assignment: CDR1 SGHDT and CDR2 YYEEEE. The CDR3 sequence is 16 residues long. J was trimmed by 5 bases and V by 5 bases; bases with no gene match: 12. For the CDR3, the DNA is TGTGCCAGCAGTTCTCCCGGGACAGGGGATTTGGAGACCCAGTACTTC. Its translation: CASSSPGTGDLETQYF. Using reference TRBV5-6 and TRBJ2-5 for the parts outside the CDR3, the full variable domain is DAGVTQSPTHLIKTRGQQVTLRCSPKSGHDTVSWYQQALGQGPQFIFQYYEEEERQRGNFPDRFSGHQFPNYSSELNVNALLLGDSALYLCASSSPGTGDLETQYFGPGTRLLVL.

The rearrangement joins TRBV24-1 to TRBJ1-1; the D is unclear. V dropped 10 bases and J dropped 1 base, with 12 bases sitting between them. The CDR3 sequence is 13 residues long. CDR1 and CDR2 from the germline V gene are KGHDR and SFDVKD. The CDR3 region is CATTQRENTEAFF. The CDR3 DNA reads as TGTGCCACAACTCAAAGAGAGAACACTGAAGCTTTCTTT.

This chain connects TRBV3-1 to TRBJ2-3; D uncertain. The CDR3 sequence is 17 residues long. V was trimmed by 6 bases and J by 6 bases, leaving 25 bases between them. Germline lookup yields CDR1 LGHDT and CDR2 YNNKEL (reference sequence). The CDR3 is CASSPLGVGEHPDTQYF. The CDR3 DNA is TGTGCCAGCAGTCCCCTTGGGGTAGGAGAGCATCCCGATACGCAGTATTTT.

This chain uses TRBV7-9 with TRBJ2-4; D assignment may be TRBD1 or TRBD2 (5 bases each). V dropped 10 bases and J dropped 8 bases, with 18 bases sitting between them. The germline V gene encodes CDR1 SEHNR and CDR2 FQNEAQ (reference sequence). This CDR3 is built from 13 residues. DNA of the CDR3: TGTGCCATCAGGGCACTAGTTGGTTACATTCAGTACTTC. This translates into CAIRALVGYIQYF.

V usage is TRBV7-6 and J usage is TRBJ2-1, with a weak D call TRBD1 (6 bases). Germline CDR1 is SGHVS and CDR2 is FNYEAQ. The V end lost 3 bases, the J end lost 7 bases, and 16 bases lay between the germline ends. The CDR3 sequence is 15 residues long. Here the CDR3 reads CASSFLPGAANEQFF. CDR3 bases: TGTGCCAGCAGCTTTTTACCAGGGGCAGCGAATGAGCAGTTCTTC.

The chain employs TRBV19 and TRBJ2-1; 7 bases agree with TRBD1. The V segment lost 3 bases and the J segment 7 bases; nucleotides outside the gene matches: 3. CDR1 LNHDA and CDR2 SQIVND come from the germline V gene (reference sequence). The CDR3 sequence is 13 residues long. The CDR3 DNA sequence: TGTGCCAGTAGTATTTCACAGGGGAATGAGCAGTTCTTC. Amino acid sequence: CASSISQGNEQFF.

The V gene is TRBV20-1, the J gene TRBJ1-6, with TRBD1 as a possible D gene (6 bases). V lost 0 bases and J 13 bases, leaving 22 bases between the germline ends. Germline V gives CDR1 DFQATT, CDR2 SNEGSKA (reference sequence). The CDR3 consists of 16 residues. Here the CDR3 DNA reads TGCAGTGCTAGAGATCTTCGGACAGCCGGCGATTTTCCCCTCCACTTT. Translation gives CSARDLRTAGDFPLHF.

V is TRBV4-3 and J is TRBJ1-1, with D perhaps TRBD1 (5 bases). Germline assignment: CDR1 LGHNA and CDR2 YSLEER. Trimming pared 5 bases from V and 5 bases from J, leaving 18 bases between. The CDR3 contains 15 residues. CDR3 protein: CASSGHVPWGTEAFF. CDR3 coding DNA: TGCGCCAGCAGCGGACATGTTCCGTGGGGGACTGAAGCTTTCTTT.

J is TRBJ1-2 and V is TRBV20-1, with D possibly TRBD1 on 6 matching bases. Trimming cost V 5 bases and J 8 bases, with 12 bases left between them. The CDR3 runs 11 residues. Looked up from germline, CDR1 is DFQATT and CDR2 is SNEGSKA (reference sequence). For the CDR3, the DNA is TGCAGTGCTCTAACAGGGATCGGCTACACCTTC. Its translation: CSALTGIGYTF.

The sample holds a few counts of this clonotype. This sequence joins TRBV10-3 and TRBJ2-7; TRBD2 is a possible D gene (6 bases). There are 15 residues in the CDR3. Trimming pared 7 bases from V and 1 base from J, leaving 17 bases between. Germline CDR1 reads ENHRY; CDR2 reads SYGVKD. CDR3 nucleotides: TGTGCCATCAAACCCAGGGACTTCCAATCCTACGAGCAGTACGTC. Encoded protein: CAIKPRDFQSYEQYV.

The chain combines TRBV6-1 with TRBJ2-7; D gene uncertain. The V end was cut by 4 bases, the J end by 4 bases, with 8 bases between. CDR1 and CDR2 (germline): MNHNS, SASEGT. The CDR3 length is 12 residues. The CDR3 spells CASSGLGYEQYF. As DNA, the CDR3 is TGTGCCAGCAGTGGATTAGGGTACGAGCAGTACTTC.

The gene calls are TRBV29-1 and TRBJ1-4, with D possibly matching TRBD1 (5 bases). Per germline, CDR1 SQVTM and CDR2 ANQGSEA. This CDR3 region has 13 residues. Trimming shortened V by 7 bases and J by 6 bases, and 15 bases separated the two germline ends. The CDR3: CSGNWGIDEKLFF. DNA for the CDR3: TGCAGCGGAAATTGGGGGATCGATGAAAAACTGTTTTTT.

This clonotype was detected only once. A read error may be the cause here, since a much bigger clone is one base away. The chain links TRBV11-2 to TRBJ2-5, with D possibly called TRBD1 or TRBD2 (6 bases each). Germline V lookup: CDR1 SGHAT, CDR2 FQNNGV. Trimming took 4 bases from V and 4 from J, leaving 16 bases between them. The CDR3 totals 15 residues. CDR3 region: CASSSWGDTAETQYF. The CDR3 region has the DNA TGTGCCAGCAGCTCATGGGGGGACACCGCAGAGACCCAGTACTTC. Full variable domain (rest looked up from reference TRBV11-2 and TRBJ2-5): EAGVAQSPRYKIIEKRQSVAFWCNPISGHATLYWYQQILGQGPKLLIQFQNNGVVDDSQLPKDRFSAERLKGVDSTLKIQPAKLEDSAVYLCASSSWGDTAETQYFGPGTRLLVL.

This clonotype was observed a single time. The rearrangement uses TRBV7-9 and TRBJ2-1, with D possibly matching TRBD2 (6 bases). Germline values: CDR1 SEHNR, CDR2 FQNEAQ (reference sequence). Trimming stripped 6 bases from V and 0 bases from J, with 15 bases between. The CDR3 spans 16 residues. CDR3 sequence: CASSSPFGSSYNEQFF. The CDR3 DNA follows: TGTGCCAGCAGTTCCCCCTTCGGGAGCTCCTACAATGAGCAGTTCTTC. Filled out from reference TRBV7-9 and TRBJ2-1, the complete variable domain reads DTGVSQNPRHKITKRGQNVTFRCDPISEHNRLYWYRQTLGQGPEFLTYFQNEAQLEKSRLLSDRFSAERPKGSFSTLEIQRTEQGDSAMYLCASSSPFGSSYNEQFFGPGTRLTVL.

This rearrangement joins TRBV19 to TRBJ1-6; no reliable D call. The ends were cut back, 9 bases at V and 0 bases at J, with 15 bases in the middle. This CDR3 spans 16 amino acids. The germline CDR1 and CDR2 sequences are LNHDA and SQIVND (reference sequence). As DNA, the CDR3 is TGTGCCAGCTCACGTCAGCTGAGCTCCTATAATTCACCCCTCCACTTT. This codes for CASSRQLSSYNSPLHF.

This clonotype was counted between two and nine times. This sequence joins TRBV6-1 and TRBJ2-3, with 8 bases matching TRBD2. The germline V gene has CDR1 MNHNS and CDR2 SASEGT. The CDR3 spans 15 residues. The V gene end was trimmed by 5 bases and the J gene end by 0 bases; junction bases not matched to a gene: 4. CDR3 DNA: TGTGCCAGCAGTAAACTAGCGGCTAGCACAGATACGCAGTATTTT. Its protein is CASSKLAASTDTQYF.

The chain uses TRBV2 and TRBJ2-1; TRBD2 might be the D (5 bases). The germline V gene has CDR1 SNHLY and CDR2 FYNNEI. V lost 2 bases, J lost 8 bases, and 16 bases lay in between. The CDR3 consists of 15 residues. The CDR3 DNA is TGTGCCAGCAGTGAAAGGCTAGCCCTGGCCCATGAGCAGTTCTTC. Protein: CASSERLALAHEQFF.

This clonotype occurred once. The chain recombines TRBV2 with TRBJ2-7, with TRBD1 matching over 8 bases. CDR3 length equals 13 residues. With 6 bases clipped from V and 4 bases from J, the junction kept 5 bases outside the gene matches. CDR1 and CDR2 from the germline V gene are SNHLY and FYNNEI. The CDR3: CASRQGVVYEQYF. CDR3 DNA: TGTGCCAGCAGACAGGGGGTAGTGTACGAGCAGTACTTC.

This rearrangement joins TRBV25-1 to TRBJ1-4; tentatively, D is TRBD1 (6 bases). The CDR3 is 15 residues long. Looked up from germline, CDR1 is MGHDK and CDR2 is SYGVNS. V was cut by 8 bases and J by 8 bases, with 21 bases left in between. This CDR3 reads CASGTRGGSAEKLFF. The CDR3 coding sequence is TGTGCCAGCGGTACTCGAGGGGGGTCAGCAGAAAAACTGTTTTTT.

This chain connects TRBV10-3 to TRBJ1-4, with 7 bases matching TRBD1. Germline lookup yields CDR1 ENHRY and CDR2 SYGVKD. This CDR3 is built from 15 residues. The V gene end was trimmed by 7 bases and the J gene end by 11 bases; junction bases not matched to a gene: 16. The CDR3 nucleotides read TGTGCCATCAAGGAGGGGGCAGGGGAGGCAGAGAAACTGTTTTTT. It codes for CAIKEGAGEAEKLFF.

The J gene is TRBJ1-2, the V gene TRBV15; no definite D call. The CDR3 sequence is 13 residues long. In germline, CDR1 is LNHNV, CDR2 YYDKDF (reference sequence). The V end was cut by 0 bases, the J end by 8 bases, with 10 bases between. CDR3 residues: CATSRDGTKGYTF. The CDR3 nucleotides are TGTGCCACCAGCAGAGATGGTACGAAGGGCTACACCTTC. Drawing the rest from reference TRBV15 and TRBJ1-2, the complete variable domain is DAMVIQNPRYQVTQFGKPVTLSCSQTLNHNVMYWYQQKSSQAPKLLFHYYDKDFNNEADTPDNFQSRRPNTSFCFLDIRSPGLGDTAMYLCATSRDGTKGYTFGSGTRLTVV.

The chain recombines TRBV5-6 with TRBJ1-1; no clear D gene. Between the trimmed V and J ends, which lost 4 bases and 6 bases, there was a span of 13 bases. The CDR3 runs 13 residues. Germline values: CDR1 SGHDT, CDR2 YYEEEE. The CDR3 protein is CASSIQIHSEAFF. The CDR3 DNA sequence: TGTGCCAGCAGCATACAGATACACTCTGAAGCTTTCTTT. The full variable domain, with the rest looked up from reference TRBV5-6 and TRBJ1-1, is DAGVTQSPTHLIKTRGQQVTLRCSPKSGHDTVSWYQQALGQGPQFIFQYYEEEERQRGNFPDRFSGHQFPNYSSELNVNALLLGDSALYLCASSIQIHSEAFFGQGTRLTVV.

The chain employs TRBV7-9 and TRBJ2-3; TRBD1 matches at 7 bases. The CDR3 runs to 14 residues. J was trimmed by 4 bases and V by 5 bases; bases with no gene match: 6. CDR1 and CDR2 from the germline V gene are SEHNR and FQNEAQ (reference sequence). Here the CDR3 DNA reads TGTGCCAGCAGCGACAGGGAGAAAGCAGATACGCAGTATTTT. Encoded protein: CASSDREKADTQYF. Full variable domain (remainder filled in from reference TRBV7-9 and TRBJ2-3): DTGVSQNPRHKITKRGQNVTFRCDPISEHNRLYWYRQTLGQGPEFLTYFQNEAQLEKSRLLSDRFSAERPKGSFSTLEIQRTEQGDSAMYLCASSDREKADTQYFGPGTRLTVL.

The rearrangement joins TRBV20-1 to TRBJ1-5; TRBD1 agrees at 7 bases. J gave up 3 bases and V 1 base, and 6 bases lay outside the gene matches. This CDR3 has 15 residues. The V gene's germline CDR1 is DFQATT and CDR2 SNEGSKA (reference sequence). The CDR3 nucleotides are TGCAGTGCTAGAGGGGACAGACTTCTCAATCAGCCCCAGCATTTT. This gives the protein CSARGDRLLNQPQHF.

The rearrangement joins TRBV19 to TRBJ2-3, with TRBD2 matching 8 bases. Germline CDR1 is LNHDA and CDR2 is SQIVND (reference sequence). This CDR3 region has 16 residues. Unmatched junction bases numbered 5, after V lost 3 bases and J lost 0 bases. The chain's CDR3 is CASSMGSGTSTDTQYF. CDR3 nucleotide sequence: TGTGCCAGTAGTATGGGTAGCGGGACTAGCACAGATACGCAGTATTTT.

The rearrangement joins TRBV3-1 to TRBJ2-7; 12 nucleotides match TRBD2. V dropped 5 bases and J dropped 0; count of bases not matched to a gene: 8. The CDR3 extends over 17 amino acids. Germline assignment: CDR1 LGHDT and CDR2 YNNKEL (reference sequence). The CDR3 nucleotides read TGTGCCAGCAGCTCCCGGACTAGCGGGGTTCCCTCCTACGAGCAGTACTTC. Amino acids: CASSSRTSGVPSYEQYF.

This chain joins TRBV5-4 and TRBJ2-3; TRBD2 aligns across 7 bases. Unmatched junction bases numbered 12, after V lost 0 bases and J lost 5 bases. Germline V gene data show CDR1 as SGHNT and CDR2 as YYREEE (reference sequence). This CDR3 contains 17 residues. CDR3 in amino acids: CASSLAGNGLVGDTQYF. CDR3 sequence (DNA): TGTGCCAGCAGCTTGGCGGGTAATGGACTAGTGGGAGATACGCAGTATTTT. Drawing the rest from reference TRBV5-4 and TRBJ2-3, the complete variable domain is ETGVTQSPTHLIKTRGQQVTLRCSSQSGHNTVSWYQQALGQGPQFIFQYYREEENGRGNFPPRFSGLQFPNYSSELNVNALELDDSALYLCASSLAGNGLVGDTQYFGPGTRLTVL.

This chain connects TRBV13 to TRBJ2-7; 10 bases are shared with TRBD1. CDR1 and CDR2 (germline): PRHDT, FYEKMQ (reference sequence). The CDR3 extends over 15 amino acids. V dropped 0 bases and J dropped 4; count of bases not matched to a gene: 3. CDR3 sequence reads: CASSLGGQGLYEQYF. The CDR3, as DNA: TGTGCCAGCAGCTTAGGGGGACAGGGGTTATACGAGCAGTACTTC.

This clonotype was counted a single time. V usage is TRBV13 and J usage is TRBJ2-1, with 7 nucleotides matching TRBD1. The CDR3 consists of 14 residues. The V gene's germline CDR1 is PRHDT and CDR2 FYEKMQ (reference sequence). Losses at the gene ends were 5 bases for V and 8 bases for J; bases not matched to a gene: 9. The CDR3 DNA follows: TGTGCCAGCAGCGACGGACAGGTCACCCATGAGCAGTTCTTC. It codes for CASSDGQVTHEQFF.

The table lists this clonotype with a few counts. The rearrangement joins TRBV19 to TRBJ2-1; 9 nucleotides line up with TRBD1. The V gene end was trimmed by 5 bases and the J gene end by 7 bases; junction bases not matched to a gene: 3. Germline V gives CDR1 LNHDA, CDR2 SQIVND (reference sequence). The CDR3 length is 13 residues. CDR3 residues: CASSLGTGNEQFF. CDR3 nucleotide sequence: TGTGCCAGTAGTCTCGGGACAGGGAATGAGCAGTTCTTC.

The V and J genes are TRBV30 and TRBJ2-3; the D is unclear. The CDR3 is made up of 14 amino acids. Germline V CDR1 and CDR2: GTSNPN, SVGIG (reference sequence). V was clipped by 0 bases and J by 4 bases, with 11 bases between them. The CDR3 DNA is TGTGCCTGGAGTGTATTATTTGGGGCAGATACGCAGTATTTT. Residues: CAWSVLFGADTQYF.

The V call is TRBV4-1, the J call TRBJ2-2, with TRBD2 as a possible D gene (6 bases). Germline lookup yields CDR1 MGHRA and CDR2 YSYEKL. CDR3 length: 18 amino acids. Trimming took off 3 bases at V and 4 bases at J, with 21 bases between the two ends. The CDR3 loop reads CASSHPGLGIGSTGELFF. For the CDR3, the DNA is TGCGCCAGCAGCCATCCGGGACTCGGGATCGGTAGCACCGGGGAGCTGTTTTTT.